The subject of this entry is one TCR beta chain. This CDR3 comprises 18 residues. This sample was taken from a study of technical replicates of blood from a handful of donors. Clones were read by immunoSEQ multiplex PCR, and TCRdb kept only the in-frame ones, dropping some. The table lists 60,000 or so clones, more than 95% of them singletons. The chain has TRBV12-2 and TRBJ1-1; the D call of TRBD1 is as the table states it, not checked on the DNA. TRBV12-2 is a documented pseudogene. This sequence originates from a human donor in good health. The sequenced sample consisted of T cells isolated from PBMCs. The CDR3 sequence: CASRPLTIDRGRGTEAFF. The CDR3 coding sequence is TGTGCAAGTCGCCCCCTCACTATTGACAGGGGAAGGGGGACTGAAGCTTTCTTT.